These 4 T cell receptor beta chains came from one sample sequenced in a study of blood T cell repertoires in COVID-19. Assay: immunoSEQ multiplex PCR; the TCRdb copy retains only in-frame clones and omits some. Of 300,000 to 350,000 clones in the sample, over 80% were seen once. The sample consisted of PBMCs or T cells enriched from blood (not recorded which). Every receptor here comes from a woman younger than 30 who had recovered from COVID-19.

In this sample, this clone turned up once. The J gene is TRBJ1-2, the V gene TRBV27; D might be TRBD1 (5 bases). V lost 5 bases, J lost 7 bases, and 14 bases lay in between. This CDR3 contains 13 residues. CDR1 is MNHEY and CDR2 is SMNVEV in the germline V gene (reference sequence). This chain's CDR3 is CASSLGGGSGYTF. CDR3 nucleotide sequence: TGTGCCAGCAGTCTGGGGGGGGGAAGTGGCTACACCTTC.

The chain is built from TRBV19 and TRBJ1-2; no definite D call. Germline-derived CDR1 and CDR2 are LNHDA and SQIVND (reference sequence). Trimming stripped 6 bases from V and 5 bases from J, with 10 bases between. The CDR3 has 12 amino acids. The CDR3 DNA reads TGTGCCAGTAGGATCGGGTTTTATGGCTACACCTTC. Residues: CASRIGFYGYTF.

The rearrangement joins TRBV28 to TRBJ2-1, with D possibly being TRBD1 (6 bases). Germline loops: CDR1 MDHEN, CDR2 SYDVKM. V lost 3 bases, J lost 4 bases, and 16 bases lay in between. The CDR3 extends over 16 amino acids. As DNA, the CDR3 is TGTGCCAGCAGTTTGCCCGACAGGCAAGGTTACAATGAGCAGTTCTTC. It translates to CASSLPDRQGYNEQFF. The full variable domain, in which reference TRBV28 and TRBJ2-1 provide the parts outside the CDR3, is DVKVTQSSRYLVKRTGEKVFLECVQDMDHENMFWYRQDPGLGLRLIYFSYDVKMKEKGDIPEGYSVSREKKERFSLILESASTNQTSMYLCASSLPDRQGYNEQFFGPGTRLTVL.

V gene TRBV7-9 combines with J gene TRBJ2-7, with a weak D call TRBD2 (5 bases). Germline loops: CDR1 SEHNR, CDR2 FQNEAQ (reference sequence). This CDR3 region has 15 residues. With 2 bases removed from V and 3 bases from J, the gap between germline ends came to 14 bases. The CDR3 here is CASSLSSGSYYEQYF. The CDR3, as DNA: TGTGCCAGCAGCTTAAGTTCGGGGAGCTACTACGAGCAGTACTTC.